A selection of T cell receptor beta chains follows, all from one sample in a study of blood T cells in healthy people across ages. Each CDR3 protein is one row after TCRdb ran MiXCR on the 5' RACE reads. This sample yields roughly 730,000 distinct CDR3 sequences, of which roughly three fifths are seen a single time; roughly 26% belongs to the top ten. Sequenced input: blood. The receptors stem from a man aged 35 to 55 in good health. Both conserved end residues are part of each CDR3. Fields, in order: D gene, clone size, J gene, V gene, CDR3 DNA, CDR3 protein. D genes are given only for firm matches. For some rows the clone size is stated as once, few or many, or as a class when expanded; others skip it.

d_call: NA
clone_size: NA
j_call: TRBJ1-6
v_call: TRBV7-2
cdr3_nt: TGTGCCAGCAGCTTAGAAAGGGGTACGAGTAATTCACCCCTCCACTTT
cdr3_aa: CASSLERGTSNSPLHF

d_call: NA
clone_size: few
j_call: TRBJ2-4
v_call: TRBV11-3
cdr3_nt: TGTGCCAGCAGCCGTCGTACAGGGAACATTCAGTACTTC
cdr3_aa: CASSRRTGNIQYF

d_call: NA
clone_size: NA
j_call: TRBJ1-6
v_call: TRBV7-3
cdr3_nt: TGTGCCAGCAGTAAAGAAGGACGGGGAAATTCGCCCCTCCACTTT
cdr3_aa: CASSKEGRGNSPLHF

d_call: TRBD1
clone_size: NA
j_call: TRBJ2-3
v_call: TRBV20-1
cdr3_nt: TGCAGTGTGGGACAGGGGGCTAGTAGGGCAGATACGCAGTATTTT
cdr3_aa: CSVGQGASRADTQYF

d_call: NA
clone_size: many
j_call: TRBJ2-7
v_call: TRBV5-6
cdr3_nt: TGTGCCAGCAGCTCTCAGGGTCGCCGCTCCTACGAGCAGTACTTC
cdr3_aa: CASSSQGRRSYEQYF

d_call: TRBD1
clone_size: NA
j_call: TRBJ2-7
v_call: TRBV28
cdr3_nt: TGTGCCAGCACCCCACAGGGGGCCCCCTACGAGCAGTACTTC
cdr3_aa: CASTPQGAPYEQYF

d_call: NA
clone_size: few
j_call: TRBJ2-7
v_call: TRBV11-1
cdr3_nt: TGTGCCAGCAGCCAAGGGGTGGTGAATGAGCAGTACTTC
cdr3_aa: CASSQGVVNEQYF

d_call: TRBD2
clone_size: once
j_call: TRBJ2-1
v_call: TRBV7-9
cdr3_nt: TGTGCCAGCAGCTTAGGCGGACTAGCGGGATCTTACAATGAGCAGTTCTTC
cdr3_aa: CASSLGGLAGSYNEQFF

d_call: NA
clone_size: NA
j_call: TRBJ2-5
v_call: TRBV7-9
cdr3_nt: TGTGCCAGCACCAAAGCCGAGACCCAGTACTTC
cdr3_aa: CASTKAETQYF

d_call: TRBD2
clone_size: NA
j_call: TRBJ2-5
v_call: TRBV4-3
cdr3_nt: TGCGCCAGCAGCCAAGGCTGGACTAGCGGGACCCCTGGTTCCGGGAAGCAGTACTTC
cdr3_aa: CASSQGWTSGTPGSGKQYF

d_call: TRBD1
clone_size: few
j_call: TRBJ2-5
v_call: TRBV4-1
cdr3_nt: TGCGCCAGCAGCTTCCGACAGGGGTATGGAGAGACCCAGTACTTC
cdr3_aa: CASSFRQGYGETQYF

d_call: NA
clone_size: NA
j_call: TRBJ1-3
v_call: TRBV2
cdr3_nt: TGTGCCAGCAGTGAAGAGCCAGCTGGAAACATCATATATTTT
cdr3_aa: CASSEEPAGNIIYF

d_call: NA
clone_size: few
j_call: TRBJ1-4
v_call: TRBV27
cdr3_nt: TGTGCCAGCAGTCCCCGACTTGGGGCAACTAATGAAAAACTGTTTTTT
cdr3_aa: CASSPRLGATNEKLFF

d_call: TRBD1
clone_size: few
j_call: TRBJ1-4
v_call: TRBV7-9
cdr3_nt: TGTGCCAGCAGCCAATCCAGGACAGGGGGCGAAAAACTGTTTTTT
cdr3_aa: CASSQSRTGGEKLFF

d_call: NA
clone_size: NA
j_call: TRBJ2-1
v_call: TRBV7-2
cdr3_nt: TGTGCCAGCAGCTTAGTTGCGGCCTACGCTCACAATGAGCAGTTATTC
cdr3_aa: CASSLVAAYAHNEQLF

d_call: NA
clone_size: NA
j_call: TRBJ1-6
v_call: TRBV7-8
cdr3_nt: TGTGCCAGCAGCCAGGGGAGGGATTTACCCCTCCACTTT
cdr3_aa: CASSQGRDLPLHF

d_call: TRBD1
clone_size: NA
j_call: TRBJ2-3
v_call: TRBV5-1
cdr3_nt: TGCGCCAGCAGCTTGGGGGACAGGGGGTTGGATACGCAGTATTTT
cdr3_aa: CASSLGDRGLDTQYF

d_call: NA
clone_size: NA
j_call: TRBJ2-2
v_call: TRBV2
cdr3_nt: TGTGCCAGCAGTGATAGGTCCCCCGGGGAGCTGTTTTTT
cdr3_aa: CASSDRSPGELFF

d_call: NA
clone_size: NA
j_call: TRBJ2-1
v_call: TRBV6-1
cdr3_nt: TGTGCCAGCAGTCCGGGACAGGGACTTCTAGCGGGGTACAATGAGCAGTTCTTC
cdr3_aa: CASSPGQGLLAGYNEQFF

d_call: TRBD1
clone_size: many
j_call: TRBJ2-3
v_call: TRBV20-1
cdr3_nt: TGCAGTGCTAGAGAGGGTCCCGACAGGGGGCGAGATACGCAGTATTTT
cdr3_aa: CSAREGPDRGRDTQYF

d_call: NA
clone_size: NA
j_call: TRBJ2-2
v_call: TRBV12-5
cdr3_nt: TGTGCTAGTGCCCCGACCCCCGGGGAGCTGTTTTTT
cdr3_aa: CASAPTPGELFF

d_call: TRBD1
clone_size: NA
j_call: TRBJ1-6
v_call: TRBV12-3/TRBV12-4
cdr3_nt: TGTGCCAGCAGCTCCGGGACAGAATATTCACCCCTCCACTTT
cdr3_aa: CASSSGTEYSPLHF

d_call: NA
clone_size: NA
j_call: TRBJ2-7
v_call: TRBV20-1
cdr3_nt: TGCAGTGGACTGGAGGGCTTATCCTACGAGCAGTACTTC
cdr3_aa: CSGLEGLSYEQYF

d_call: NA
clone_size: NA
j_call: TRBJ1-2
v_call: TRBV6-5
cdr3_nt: TGTGCCAGCAGGTACTGGGGGAGGGGCTACACCTTC
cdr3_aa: CASRYWGRGYTF

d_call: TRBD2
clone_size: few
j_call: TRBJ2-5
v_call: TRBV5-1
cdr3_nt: TGCGCCAGCAGCGGGGGACTAGCGGGAGGAGGGCAAGAGACCCAGTACTTC
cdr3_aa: CASSGGLAGGGQETQYF

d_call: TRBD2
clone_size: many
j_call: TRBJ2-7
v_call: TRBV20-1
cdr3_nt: TGCAGTGCTAGAGGGCTAGCGGGTTACGAGCAGTACTTC
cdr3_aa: CSARGLAGYEQYF

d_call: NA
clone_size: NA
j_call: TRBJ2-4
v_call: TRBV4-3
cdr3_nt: TGCGCCAGCAGCCAAGAGATTTCGACCCTAGCCAAAAACATTCAGTACTTC
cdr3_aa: CASSQEISTLAKNIQYF

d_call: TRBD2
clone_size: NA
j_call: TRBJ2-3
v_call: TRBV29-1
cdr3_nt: TGCAGCTTCCGCCTGACTAGCGGGAGAGATACGCAGTATTTT
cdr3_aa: CSFRLTSGRDTQYF

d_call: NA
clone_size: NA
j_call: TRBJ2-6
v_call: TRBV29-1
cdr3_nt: TGCAGCGTTGGACGGGCGAGCTCTGGGGCCAACGTCCTGACTTTC
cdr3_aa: CSVGRASSGANVLTF

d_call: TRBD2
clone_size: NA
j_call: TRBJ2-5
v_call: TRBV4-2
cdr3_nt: TGTGCCAGCAGCCAAGATTCGAGATTGACTAGCGGGATGTTTAGCGAGACCCAGTACTTC
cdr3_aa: CASSQDSRLTSGMFSETQYF

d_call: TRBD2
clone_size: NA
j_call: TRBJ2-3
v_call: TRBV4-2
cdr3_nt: TGTGCCAGCAGCCAAGACGGACTAGCGGGAGGGTACACAGATACGCAGTATTTT
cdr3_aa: CASSQDGLAGGYTDTQYF

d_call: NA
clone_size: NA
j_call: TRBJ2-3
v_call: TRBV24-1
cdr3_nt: TGTGCCACCAGTGACCCCCTAGAGCCAGATACGCAGTATTTT
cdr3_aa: CATSDPLEPDTQYF

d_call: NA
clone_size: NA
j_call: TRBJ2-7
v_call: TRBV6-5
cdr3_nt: TGTGCCAGCAGTTACTCGACAGGTGGCCCTCGAAATGAGCAGTACTTC
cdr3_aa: CASSYSTGGPRNEQYF

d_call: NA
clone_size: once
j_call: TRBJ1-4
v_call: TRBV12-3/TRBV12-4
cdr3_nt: TGTGCCAGCACCCGACGGACAACTAATGAAAAACTGTTTTTT
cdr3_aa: CASTRRTTNEKLFF

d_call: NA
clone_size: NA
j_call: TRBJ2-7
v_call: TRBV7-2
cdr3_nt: TGTGCCAGCAGCTCCGGGACCGGTGCGGGTGAGCAGTACTTC
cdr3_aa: CASSSGTGAGEQYF

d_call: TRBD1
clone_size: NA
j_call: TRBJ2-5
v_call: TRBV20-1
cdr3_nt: TGCAGTGCTAGATCGGACAGGTCAAGGGAGCAGTACTTC
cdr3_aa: CSARSDRSREQYF

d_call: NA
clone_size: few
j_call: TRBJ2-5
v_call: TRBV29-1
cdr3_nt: TGCAGCGTTCAACCGGCAGGGAAAGAGACCCAGTACTTC
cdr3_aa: CSVQPAGKETQYF

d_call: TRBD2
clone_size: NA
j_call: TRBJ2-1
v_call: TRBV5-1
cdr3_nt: TGCGCCAGCAGCTCCCTGCGGACTAGCGGGGGGGCTGAGCAGTTCTTC
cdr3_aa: CASSSLRTSGGAEQFF

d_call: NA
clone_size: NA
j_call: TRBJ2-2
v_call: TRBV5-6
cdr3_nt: TGTGCCAGCAGCGGAAGGGTGAGCGGGGAGCTGTTTTTT
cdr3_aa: CASSGRVSGELFF

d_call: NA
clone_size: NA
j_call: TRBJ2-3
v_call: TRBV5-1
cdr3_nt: TGCGCCAGCAGCTTGGCAGCCTTCACAGATACGCAGTATTTT
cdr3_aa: CASSLAAFTDTQYF

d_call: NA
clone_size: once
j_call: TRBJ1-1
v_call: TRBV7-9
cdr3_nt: TGTGCCAGCAGGGGACGAAGCAACACTGAAGCTTTCTTT
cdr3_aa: CASRGRSNTEAFF

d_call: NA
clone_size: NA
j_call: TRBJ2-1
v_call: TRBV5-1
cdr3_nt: TGCGCCAGCAGCTTGGACAACAGGGTACGGAACAATGAGCAGTTCTTC
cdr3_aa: CASSLDNRVRNNEQFF

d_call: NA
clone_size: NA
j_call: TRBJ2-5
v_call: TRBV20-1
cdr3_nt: TGCAGTGCTAGGGGGCGGGACAGCCGTAATTGGTACTTC
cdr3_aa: CSARGRDSRNWYF

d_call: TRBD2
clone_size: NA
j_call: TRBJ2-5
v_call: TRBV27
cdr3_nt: TGTGCTAGCAGTTTCCTTATAGCGGGCCCTATGGATGAGCAGTACTTC
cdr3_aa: CASSFLIAGPMDEQYF

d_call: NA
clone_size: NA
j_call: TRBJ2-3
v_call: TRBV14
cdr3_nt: TGTGCCAGCAGCCAGCAGGTGCGGCAGGCAGATACGCAGTATTTT
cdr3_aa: CASSQQVRQADTQYF

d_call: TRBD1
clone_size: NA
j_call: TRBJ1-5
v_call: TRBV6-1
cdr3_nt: TGTGCCAGCAGAATTGGGACAGGGGAAGCTCAGCCCCAGCATTTT
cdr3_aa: CASRIGTGEAQPQHF

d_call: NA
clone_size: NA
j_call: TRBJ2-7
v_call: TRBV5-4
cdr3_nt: TGTGCCAGCAGCTTGGGGCTAGGGAAGACCTACGAGCAGTACTTC
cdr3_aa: CASSLGLGKTYEQYF

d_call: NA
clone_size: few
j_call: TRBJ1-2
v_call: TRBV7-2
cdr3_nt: TGTGCCAGCACCGACCCGAACAGGGCGTCTGGCTATGGCTACACCTTC
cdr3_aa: CASTDPNRASGYGYTF

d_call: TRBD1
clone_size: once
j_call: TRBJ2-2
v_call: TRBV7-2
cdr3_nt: TGTGCCAGCAGCCAGTGGGGGCAGGGGGCCACCGGGGGGCTGTTTTTT
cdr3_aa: CASSQWGQGATGGLFF

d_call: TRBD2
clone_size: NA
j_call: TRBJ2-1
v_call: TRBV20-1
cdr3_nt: TGCAGTGCACAAAAAACTAGCGGGGGGAGGGTGGATGAGCAGTTCTTC
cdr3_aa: CSAQKTSGGRVDEQFF

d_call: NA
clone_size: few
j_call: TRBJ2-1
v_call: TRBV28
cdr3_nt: TGTGCCAGCAGTTCGGTCCCGGGACTTGGGGAGCAGTTCTTC
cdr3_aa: CASSSVPGLGEQFF

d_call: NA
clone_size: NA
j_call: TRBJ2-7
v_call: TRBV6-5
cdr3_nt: TGTGCCAGCAGTTACTCCCCTTTGCGCAGGGATGTTTCGGACGAGCAGTACTTC
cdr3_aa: CASSYSPLRRDVSDEQYF